By sample fraction, the clone carrying this TCR beta chain is medium-sized. The target antigen is unknown. The data originate from a study of T cell repertoires in cytomegalovirus infection. Study summary: As its CMV epitopes, the study selected recently identified HLA-C-restricted and well-studied HLA-B-restricted targets.

Study observations and caveats: CMV carriers with the relevant HLA were identified by cumulative public TCR beta family frequency.

MiXCR was run by TCRdb on the reads, yielding one entry per CDR3 protein. The table lists around 340,000 distinct CDR3 sequences, roughly 28% of them singletons. The CDR3 is 14 residues long. Per germline, CDR1 SGHTA and CDR2 FQGNSA. V lost 1 base to trimming and J lost 4 bases, with 10 bases between them. The sequence was collected from a human donor in good health (CMV status not recorded). Some clones in this sample may be carry-over from other donors' samples. The sequenced sample was cultured PBMCs, obtained from culture after CMV antigen stimulation. V is TRBV7-2 and J is TRBJ1-2; D remains ambiguous. The CDR3 nucleotides read TGTGCCAGCAGCTTAGGGCAGCGCGGCTATGGCTACACCTTC. Translation: CASSLGQRGYGYTF.